The T cell receptor (beta chain) described here comes from a study of blood T cell repertoires in COVID-19. Study-wide context: Acute and convalescent COVID-19 specimens originated in the United States, Italy and Spain. The analysed material was cDNA or gDNA that came from T cells, B-cell-depleted T cells, or PBMCs.

The V and J ends lost 2 bases and 4 bases respectively, with 10 bases between them. Germline assignment: CDR1 SGHTS and CDR2 YDEGEE. The CDR3 runs to 14 residues. Original processing methods: Estimation of nucleated cell counts relied on the amplification of reference gene primers. Sequencing used immunoSEQ multiplex PCR; TCRdb keeps in-frame clones, though not all of them. Clonal size and the V and J genes are those of that table, whereas D and trimming came from the DNA. The sample yields 390,000 or so clones, nearly 90% seen once. The receptor comes from a man younger than 30 with active or convalescent COVID-19. Material: peripheral blood. J is TRBJ1-5 and V is TRBV5-8, with D unclear. CDR3 DNA sequence: TGTGCCAGCAGCTTAAAGACACGAAATCAGCCCCAGCATTTT. Amino acid sequence: CASSLKTRNQPQHF.